This TCR beta chain stems from a study of response to subunit inactivated influenza vaccine. Study results and caveats: Every seasonal influenza vaccination brings in few new T cells, the authors suggested.

This clonotype was picked up a small number of times. No antigen is known for it. A read error may produce the germline difference seen at one junction end. TCRdb processed the RT-PCR reads anew with MiXCR; each CDR3 protein has one entry. This sample has over 400,000 distinct CDR3 sequences; about a tenth occur once, and the top ten carry more than 10%. The sample consisted of PBMCs from blood, taken roughly 6 weeks after vaccination. The TCR originated in a man aged 45 to 65 who received an inactivated influenza vaccine.

The CDR3, as DNA: TGTGCCAGCAGCGCCACAGAGACAGGGGGCTCCAACGAGCAGTACTTC. Protein product: CASSATETGGSNEQYF. The chain couples TRBV11-2 to TRBJ2-7, with 10 bases identical to TRBD1. The germline V gene encodes CDR1 SGHAT and CDR2 FQNNGV. CDR3 length equals 16 residues.